This T cell receptor beta chain was identified during a study of cytomegalovirus exposure and HLA in healthy donors. PCR was performed using 60 Vbeta and 13 Jbeta primers. Repertoires were generated with immunoSEQ multiplex PCR, while TCRdb's copy carries only in-frame clones and drops some. The sample has roughly 130,000 clones, about 8.5% seen once. Sequenced material: PBMCs. This TCR was recovered from a middle-aged man in good health and CMV-seronegative.

This CDR3 is CASSQNPTSVRGELFF. The CDR3 DNA sequence: TGTGCCAGCAGCCAAAACCCGACTAGCGTGCGCGGGGAGCTGTTTTTT. The V gene is TRBV4-2, the J gene TRBJ2-2; 8 nucleotides line up with TRBD2. The V gene end was trimmed by 2 bases and the J gene end by 7 bases; junction bases not matched to a gene: 9. CDR1 and CDR2 from the germline V gene are LGHNA and YNFKEQ. The CDR3 consists of 16 residues.